What follows describes a single T cell receptor beta chain. The record originates from a study of blood T cell repertoires in COVID-19. This table comes from immunoSEQ multiplex PCR, and its TCRdb copy is limited to in-frame clones, with some not included. The sample includes tens of thousands of clones, about four fifths of them seen just once. Germline V CDR1 and CDR2: MNHEY, SMNVEV (reference sequence). The CDR3 has 15 amino acids. Unmatched junction bases numbered 3, after V lost 3 bases and J lost 1 base. The sequenced sample was peripheral blood. This sequence was found in a woman older than 75 with acute or convalescent COVID-19. J is TRBJ1-1 and V is TRBV27, with 9 nucleotides matching TRBD1. The CDR3 DNA reads TGTGCCAGCAGTTTCGGGGACAGGGCGAACACTGAAGCTTTCTTT. It encodes CASSFGDRANTEAFF.